This paragraph reports one TCR beta chain. This entry belongs to a study of blood T cell repertoires in COVID-19. As for the study in general: COVID-19 samples from acute and convalescent phases originated in the United States, Italy and Spain. From T cells, B-cell-depleted T cells, or PBMCs came the material, which was cDNA or gDNA.

CDR1 and CDR2 from the germline V gene are LGHDT and YNNKEL (reference sequence). This CDR3 is built from 17 residues. Trimming took off 4 bases at V and 4 bases at J, with 17 bases between the two ends. In the original workflow: Reference gene primer amplification yielded estimated nucleated cell counts. Here immunoSEQ multiplex PCR was the method, and the copy in TCRdb shows in-frame clones only, minus some. From that table come the V and J calls and clone size; the DNA was used to work out D and trimming. The sample carries 150,000 or so clones, around 80% recorded once. This clonotype was sampled from a human donor with acute or convalescent COVID-19. The donor label of this sample is uncertain. Sequenced input: peripheral blood. The chain uses TRBV3-1 (or the pseudogene TRBV3-2) and TRBJ1-6, with TRBD1 as a possible D gene (5 bases). The CDR3 DNA is TGTGCCAGCAGCCGCGGGACCGCGCGATCATATAATTCACCCCTCCACTTT. This codes for CASSRGTARSYNSPLHF.